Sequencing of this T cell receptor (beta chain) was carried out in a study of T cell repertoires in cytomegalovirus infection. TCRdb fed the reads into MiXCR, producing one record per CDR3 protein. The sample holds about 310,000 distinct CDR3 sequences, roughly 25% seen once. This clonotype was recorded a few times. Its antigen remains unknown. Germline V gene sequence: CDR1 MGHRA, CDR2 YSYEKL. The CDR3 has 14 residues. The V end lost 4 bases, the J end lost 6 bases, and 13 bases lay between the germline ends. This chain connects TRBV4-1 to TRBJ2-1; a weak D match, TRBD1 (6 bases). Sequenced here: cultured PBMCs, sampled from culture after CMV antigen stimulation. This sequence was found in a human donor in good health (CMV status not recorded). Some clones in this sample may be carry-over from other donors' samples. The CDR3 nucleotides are TGCGCCAGCAGCCCAGCCTTGGGGGCCAATGAGCAGTTCTTC. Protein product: CASSPALGANEQFF.